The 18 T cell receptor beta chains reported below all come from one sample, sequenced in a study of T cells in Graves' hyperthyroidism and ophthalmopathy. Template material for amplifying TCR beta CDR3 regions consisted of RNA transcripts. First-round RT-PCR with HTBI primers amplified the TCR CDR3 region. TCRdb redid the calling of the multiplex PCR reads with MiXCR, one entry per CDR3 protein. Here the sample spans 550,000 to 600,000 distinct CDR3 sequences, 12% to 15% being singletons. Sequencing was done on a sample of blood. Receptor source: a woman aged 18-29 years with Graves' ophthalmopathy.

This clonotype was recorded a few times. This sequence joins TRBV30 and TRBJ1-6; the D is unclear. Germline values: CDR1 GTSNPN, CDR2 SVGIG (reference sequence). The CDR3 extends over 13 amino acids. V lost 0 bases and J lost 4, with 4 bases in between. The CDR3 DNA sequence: TGTGCCTGGAGTGTACGGTATAATTCACCCCTCCACTTT. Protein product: CAWSVRYNSPLHF.

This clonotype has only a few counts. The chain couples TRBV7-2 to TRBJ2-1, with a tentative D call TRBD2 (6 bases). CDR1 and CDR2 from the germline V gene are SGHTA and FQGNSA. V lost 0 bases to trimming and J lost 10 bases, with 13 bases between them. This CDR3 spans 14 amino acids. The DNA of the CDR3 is TGTGCCAGCAGCTTAGCAGGGGTAGCGGAGGAGCAGTTCTTC. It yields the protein CASSLAGVAEEQFF. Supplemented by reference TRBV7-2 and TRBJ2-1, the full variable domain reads GAGVSQSPSNKVTEKGKDVELRCDPISGHTALYWYRQSLGQGLEFLIYFQGNSAPDKSGLPSDRFSAERTGGSVSTLTIQRTQQEDSAVYLCASSLAGVAEEQFFGPGTRLTVL.

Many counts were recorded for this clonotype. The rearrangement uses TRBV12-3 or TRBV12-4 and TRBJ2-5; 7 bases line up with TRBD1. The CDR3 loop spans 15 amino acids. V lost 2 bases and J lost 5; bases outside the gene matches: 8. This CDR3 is CASSLFQGVGETQYF. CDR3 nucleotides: TGTGCCAGCAGTTTATTCCAGGGGGTGGGGGAGACCCAGTACTTC.

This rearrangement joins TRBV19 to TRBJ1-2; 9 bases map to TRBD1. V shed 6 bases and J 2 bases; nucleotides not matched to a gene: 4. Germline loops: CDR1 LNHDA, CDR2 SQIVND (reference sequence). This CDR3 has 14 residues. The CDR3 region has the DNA TGTGCCAGTAGGAGAACAGGGGGCAACTATGGCTACACCTTC. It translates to CASRRTGGNYGYTF.

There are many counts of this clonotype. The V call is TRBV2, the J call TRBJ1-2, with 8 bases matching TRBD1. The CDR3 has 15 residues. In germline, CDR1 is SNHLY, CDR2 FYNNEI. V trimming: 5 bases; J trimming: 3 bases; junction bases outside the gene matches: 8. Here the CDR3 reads CASSPSTGGYYGYTF. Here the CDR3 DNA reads TGTGCCAGCAGTCCAAGCACAGGGGGTTACTATGGCTACACCTTC.

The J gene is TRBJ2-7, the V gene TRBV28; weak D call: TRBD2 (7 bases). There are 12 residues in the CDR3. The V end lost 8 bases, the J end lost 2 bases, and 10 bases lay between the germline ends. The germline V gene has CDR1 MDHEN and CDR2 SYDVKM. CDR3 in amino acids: CASLGGPYEQYF. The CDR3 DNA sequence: TGTGCCAGCCTCGGGGGGCCCTACGAGCAGTACTTC.

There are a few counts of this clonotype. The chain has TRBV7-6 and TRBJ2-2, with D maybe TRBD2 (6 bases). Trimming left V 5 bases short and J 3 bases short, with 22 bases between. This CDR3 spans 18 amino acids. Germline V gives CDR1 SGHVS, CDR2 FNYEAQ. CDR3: CASSARTETRSDTGELFF. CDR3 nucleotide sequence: TGTGCCAGCAGCGCGAGGACCGAGACTAGATCGGACACCGGGGAGCTGTTTTTT.

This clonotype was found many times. CDR3 coding DNA: TGTGCCAGCAGTCGGACAGGGGGCCCGTTGAACACTGAAGCTTTCTTT. It specifies CASSRTGGPLNTEAFF. The gene calls are TRBV12-3 or TRBV12-4 and TRBJ1-1; 11 bases align to TRBD1. This CDR3 has 16 residues. Unmatched junction bases numbered 5, after V lost 5 bases and J lost 0 bases.

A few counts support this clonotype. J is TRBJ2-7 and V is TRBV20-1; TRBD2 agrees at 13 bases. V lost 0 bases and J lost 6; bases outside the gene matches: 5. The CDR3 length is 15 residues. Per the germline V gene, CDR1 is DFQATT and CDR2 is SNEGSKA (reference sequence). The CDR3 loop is CSARDLGTSGTEQYF. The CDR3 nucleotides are TGCAGTGCTAGAGATCTGGGGACTAGCGGGACCGAGCAGTACTTC.

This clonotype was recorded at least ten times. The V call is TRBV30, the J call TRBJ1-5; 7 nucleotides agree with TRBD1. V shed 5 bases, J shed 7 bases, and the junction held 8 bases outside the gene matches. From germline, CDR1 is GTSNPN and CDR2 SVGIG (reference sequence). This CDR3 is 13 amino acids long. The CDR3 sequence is CAWSGQDAQPQHF. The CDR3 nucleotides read TGTGCCTGGTCCGGACAGGATGCCCAGCCCCAGCATTTT.

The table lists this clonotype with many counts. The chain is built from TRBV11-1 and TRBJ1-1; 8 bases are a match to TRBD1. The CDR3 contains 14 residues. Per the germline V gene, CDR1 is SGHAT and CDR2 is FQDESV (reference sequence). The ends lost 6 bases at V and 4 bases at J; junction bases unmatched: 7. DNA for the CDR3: TGTGCCAGCAGTACACAGGGGGGGAGCACTGAAGCTTTCTTT. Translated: CASSTQGGSTEAFF.

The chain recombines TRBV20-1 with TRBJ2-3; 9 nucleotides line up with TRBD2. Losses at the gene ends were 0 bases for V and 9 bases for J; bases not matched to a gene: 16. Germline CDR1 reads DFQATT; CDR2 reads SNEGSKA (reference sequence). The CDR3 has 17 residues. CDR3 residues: CSARETPSGNLHETQYF. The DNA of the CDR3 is TGCAGTGCTAGAGAAACACCTAGCGGGAATTTGCACGAAACGCAGTATTTT.

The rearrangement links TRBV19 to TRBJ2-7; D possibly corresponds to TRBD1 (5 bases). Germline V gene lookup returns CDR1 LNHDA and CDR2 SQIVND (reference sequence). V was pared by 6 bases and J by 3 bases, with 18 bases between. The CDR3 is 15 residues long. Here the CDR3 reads CASRINQGRDYEQYF. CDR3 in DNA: TGTGCCAGTAGGATCAATCAGGGAAGGGACTACGAGCAGTACTTC. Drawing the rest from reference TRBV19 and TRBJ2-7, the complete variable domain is DGGITQSPKYLFRKEGQNVTLSCEQNLNHDAMYWYRQDPGQGLRLIYYSQIVNDFQKGDIAEGYSVSREKKESFPLTVTSAQKNPTAFYLCASRINQGRDYEQYFGPGTRLTVT.

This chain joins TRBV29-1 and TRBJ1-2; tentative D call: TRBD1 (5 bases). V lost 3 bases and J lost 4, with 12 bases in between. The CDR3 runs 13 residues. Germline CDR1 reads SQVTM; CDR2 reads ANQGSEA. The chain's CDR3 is CSVDLREGYGYTF. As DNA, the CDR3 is TGCAGCGTTGACCTCAGGGAAGGCTATGGCTACACCTTC.

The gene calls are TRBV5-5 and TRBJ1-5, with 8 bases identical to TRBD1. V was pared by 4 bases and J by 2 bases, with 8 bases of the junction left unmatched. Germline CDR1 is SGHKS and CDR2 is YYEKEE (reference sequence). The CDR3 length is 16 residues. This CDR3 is CASSPFQGAGNQPQHF. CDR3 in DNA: TGTGCCAGCAGCCCCTTCCAGGGGGCTGGCAATCAGCCCCAGCATTTT.

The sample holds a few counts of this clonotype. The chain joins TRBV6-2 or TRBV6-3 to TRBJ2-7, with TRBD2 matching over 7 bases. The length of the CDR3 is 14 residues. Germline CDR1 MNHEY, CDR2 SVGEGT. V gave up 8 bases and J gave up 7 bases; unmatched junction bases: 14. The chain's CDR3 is CASCPPGGFGEQYF. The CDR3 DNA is TGTGCCAGCTGTCCTCCGGGGGGATTCGGGGAGCAGTACTTC.

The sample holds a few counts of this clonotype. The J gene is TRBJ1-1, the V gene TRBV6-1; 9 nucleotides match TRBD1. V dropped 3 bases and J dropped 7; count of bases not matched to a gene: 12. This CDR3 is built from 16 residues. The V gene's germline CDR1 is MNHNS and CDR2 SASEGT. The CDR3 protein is CASSEPNRGRPCEAFF. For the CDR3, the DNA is TGTGCCAGCAGTGAGCCAAACAGGGGGCGTCCCTGTGAAGCTTTCTTT.

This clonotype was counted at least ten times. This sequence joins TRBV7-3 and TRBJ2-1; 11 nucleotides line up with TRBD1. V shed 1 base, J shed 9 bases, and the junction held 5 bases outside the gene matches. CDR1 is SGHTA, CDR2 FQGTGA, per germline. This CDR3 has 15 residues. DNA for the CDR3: TGTGCCAGCAGCTTAATGGACAGGGGGCGATTTGAGCAGTTCTTC. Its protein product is CASSLMDRGRFEQFF.